This T cell receptor beta chain was sequenced in a study of blood T cell repertoires in COVID-19. Study summary: Some COVID-19 samples were acute and others convalescent; all came from the United States, Italy and Spain.

Everyone who took part was roughly 18 to 89 years old, and they came from about 25 US areas. V was shortened by 3 bases and J by 4 bases, with 9 bases between the two germline ends. The CDR3 sequence is 13 residues long. Germline V gene sequence: CDR1 SEHNR, CDR2 FQNEAQ (reference sequence). Generated by immunoSEQ multiplex PCR, the TCRdb table keeps only in-frame clones and is missing some. The table lists approximately 300,000 clones, roughly 85% of them singletons, with roughly 4% in the top ten. The sample consisted of PBMCs or T cells enriched from blood (not recorded which). This chain joins TRBV7-9 and TRBJ1-2; D not resolved. The TCR was taken from a woman aged 25-40 years who had recovered from COVID-19. CDR3 in DNA: TGTGCCAGCAGCTTTCGGGAGGGCTATGGCTACACCTTC. It encodes CASSFREGYGYTF. Looking up the rest from reference TRBV7-9 and TRBJ1-2 gives the full variable domain: DTGVSQNPRHKITKRGQNVTFRCDPISEHNRLYWYRQTLGQGPEFLTYFQNEAQLEKSRLLSDRFSAERPKGSFSTLEIQRTEQGDSAMYLCASSFREGYGYTFGSGTRLTVV.